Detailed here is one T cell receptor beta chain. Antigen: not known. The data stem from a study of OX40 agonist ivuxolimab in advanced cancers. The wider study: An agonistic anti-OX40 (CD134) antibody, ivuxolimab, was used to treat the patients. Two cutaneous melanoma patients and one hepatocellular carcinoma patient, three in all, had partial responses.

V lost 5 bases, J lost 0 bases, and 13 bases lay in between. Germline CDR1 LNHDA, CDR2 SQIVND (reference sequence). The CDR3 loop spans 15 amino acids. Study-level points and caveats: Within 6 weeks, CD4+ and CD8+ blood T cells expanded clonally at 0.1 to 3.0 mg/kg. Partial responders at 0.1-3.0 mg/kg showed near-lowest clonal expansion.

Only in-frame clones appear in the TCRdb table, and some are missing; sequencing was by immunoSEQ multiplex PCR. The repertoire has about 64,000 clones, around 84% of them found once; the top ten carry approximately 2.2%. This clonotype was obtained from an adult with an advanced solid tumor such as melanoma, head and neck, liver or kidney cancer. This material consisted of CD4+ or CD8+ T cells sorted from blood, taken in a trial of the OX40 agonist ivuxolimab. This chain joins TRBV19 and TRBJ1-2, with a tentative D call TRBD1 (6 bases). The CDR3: CASSLVGQSNYGYTF. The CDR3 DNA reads TGTGCCAGTAGTTTAGTAGGACAGTCTAACTATGGCTACACCTTC.